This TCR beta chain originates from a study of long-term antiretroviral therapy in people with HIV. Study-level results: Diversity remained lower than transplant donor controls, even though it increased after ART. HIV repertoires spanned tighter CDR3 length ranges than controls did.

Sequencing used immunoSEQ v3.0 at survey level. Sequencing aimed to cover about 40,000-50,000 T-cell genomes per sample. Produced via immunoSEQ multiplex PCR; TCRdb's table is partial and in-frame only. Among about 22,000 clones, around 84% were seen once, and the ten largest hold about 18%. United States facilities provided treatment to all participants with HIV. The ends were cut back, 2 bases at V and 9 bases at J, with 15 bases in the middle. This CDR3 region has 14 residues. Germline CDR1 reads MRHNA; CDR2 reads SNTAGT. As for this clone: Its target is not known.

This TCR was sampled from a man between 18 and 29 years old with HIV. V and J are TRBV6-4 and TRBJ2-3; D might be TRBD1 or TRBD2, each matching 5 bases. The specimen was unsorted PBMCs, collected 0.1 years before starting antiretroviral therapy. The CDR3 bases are TGTGCCAGCAGTGACGGGGACCCGTCGGGAACGCAGTATTTT. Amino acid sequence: CASSDGDPSGTQYF.